This is a list of T cell receptor beta chains from one sample in a study of early T cells in non-severe SARS-CoV-2 infection. TCRdb reprocessed the 5' RACE reads with MiXCR, giving one entry per CDR3 protein. The data hold about 64,000 distinct CDR3 sequences, with just under 5% observed a single time. The sample taken for sequencing was whole blood. The receptors shown here come from an adult who was a healthcare worker with PCR-confirmed SARS-CoV-2 infection or an uninfected control (not recorded which). Both conserved end residues are part of each CDR3. A D gene is named only where the DNA matches it firmly. Expanded clones are given a class, and other clones once, few, many or no size at all.

CDR3aa: CASSMGPSYEQYF
CDR3nt: TGTGCCAGTAGTATGGGGCCCTCCTACGAGCAGTACTTC
d_gene: NA
j_gene: TRBJ2-7
abundance: few
v_gene: TRBV19

CDR3aa: CASSLDGSYGYTF
CDR3nt: TGTGCCAGCAGCTTAGATGGCAGCTATGGCTACACCTTC
d_gene: NA
j_gene: TRBJ1-2
abundance: many
v_gene: TRBV7-2

CDR3aa: CASRPRRATNEKLFF
CDR3nt: TGTGCCAGCAGGCCCCGACGGGCAACTAATGAAAAACTGTTTTTT
d_gene: NA
j_gene: TRBJ1-4
abundance: few
v_gene: TRBV6-5

CDR3aa: CSAPAGNYGYTF
CDR3nt: TGCAGTGCTCCCGCGGGGAACTATGGCTACACCTTC
d_gene: NA
j_gene: TRBJ1-2
abundance: many
v_gene: TRBV20-1

CDR3aa: CASSEIAWETQYF
CDR3nt: TGTGCCAGCAGTGAAATTGCGTGGGAGACCCAGTACTTC
d_gene: NA
j_gene: TRBJ2-5
abundance: NA
v_gene: TRBV6-1

CDR3aa: CSARDFRDTENQPQHF
CDR3nt: TGCAGTGCTAGGGATTTTCGGGACACGGAGAATCAGCCCCAGCATTTT
d_gene: NA
j_gene: TRBJ1-5
abundance: many
v_gene: TRBV20-1

CDR3aa: CASSWEGGGSYNEQFF
CDR3nt: TGTGCCAGCAGCTGGGAAGGGGGCGGTTCCTACAATGAGCAGTTCTTC
d_gene: TRBD1
j_gene: TRBJ2-1
abundance: many
v_gene: TRBV5-4

CDR3aa: CATSDAGEAGTEAFF
CDR3nt: TGTGCCACCAGTGATGCTGGGGAGGCGGGCACTGAAGCTTTCTTT
d_gene: NA
j_gene: TRBJ1-1
abundance: few
v_gene: TRBV24-1

CDR3aa: CAIGQPELYNEQFF
CDR3nt: TGTGCCATCGGACAGCCGGAACTTTACAATGAGCAGTTCTTC
d_gene: NA
j_gene: TRBJ2-1
abundance: few
v_gene: TRBV10-3

CDR3aa: CASSLTSGSDEQFF
CDR3nt: TGCGCCAGCAGCTTGACTAGCGGGAGCGATGAGCAGTTCTTC
d_gene: TRBD2
j_gene: TRBJ2-1
abundance: few
v_gene: TRBV5-1

CDR3aa: CASSYMAIDEQFF
CDR3nt: TGTGCCAGCAGTTACATGGCTATTGATGAGCAGTTCTTC
d_gene: NA
j_gene: TRBJ2-1
abundance: NA
v_gene: TRBV6-2/TRBV6-3

CDR3aa: CASSFGRQETQYF
CDR3nt: TGTGCCAGCAGTTTTGGTCGCCAAGAGACCCAGTACTTC
d_gene: NA
j_gene: TRBJ2-5
abundance: many
v_gene: TRBV27

CDR3aa: CASSPTDPSPDRVYEQYF
CDR3nt: TGTGCCAGCAGTCCTACCGACCCTTCCCCGGACAGGGTCTACGAGCAGTACTTC
d_gene: TRBD1
j_gene: TRBJ2-7
abundance: many
v_gene: TRBV27

CDR3aa: CATSDLARGTDTQYF
CDR3nt: TGTGCCACCAGTGATTTAGCCAGGGGCACAGATACGCAGTATTTT
d_gene: NA
j_gene: TRBJ2-3
abundance: few
v_gene: TRBV24-1

CDR3aa: CASSLPGHGKTQYF
CDR3nt: TGTGCCAGCAGTTTACCAGGGCACGGAAAGACCCAGTACTTC
d_gene: NA
j_gene: TRBJ2-5
abundance: many
v_gene: TRBV28

CDR3aa: CASSLGSASLGEQFF
CDR3nt: TGTGCCAGCAGCTTAGGTAGCGCGTCACTGGGGGAGCAGTTCTTC
d_gene: NA
j_gene: TRBJ2-1
abundance: few
v_gene: TRBV11-3